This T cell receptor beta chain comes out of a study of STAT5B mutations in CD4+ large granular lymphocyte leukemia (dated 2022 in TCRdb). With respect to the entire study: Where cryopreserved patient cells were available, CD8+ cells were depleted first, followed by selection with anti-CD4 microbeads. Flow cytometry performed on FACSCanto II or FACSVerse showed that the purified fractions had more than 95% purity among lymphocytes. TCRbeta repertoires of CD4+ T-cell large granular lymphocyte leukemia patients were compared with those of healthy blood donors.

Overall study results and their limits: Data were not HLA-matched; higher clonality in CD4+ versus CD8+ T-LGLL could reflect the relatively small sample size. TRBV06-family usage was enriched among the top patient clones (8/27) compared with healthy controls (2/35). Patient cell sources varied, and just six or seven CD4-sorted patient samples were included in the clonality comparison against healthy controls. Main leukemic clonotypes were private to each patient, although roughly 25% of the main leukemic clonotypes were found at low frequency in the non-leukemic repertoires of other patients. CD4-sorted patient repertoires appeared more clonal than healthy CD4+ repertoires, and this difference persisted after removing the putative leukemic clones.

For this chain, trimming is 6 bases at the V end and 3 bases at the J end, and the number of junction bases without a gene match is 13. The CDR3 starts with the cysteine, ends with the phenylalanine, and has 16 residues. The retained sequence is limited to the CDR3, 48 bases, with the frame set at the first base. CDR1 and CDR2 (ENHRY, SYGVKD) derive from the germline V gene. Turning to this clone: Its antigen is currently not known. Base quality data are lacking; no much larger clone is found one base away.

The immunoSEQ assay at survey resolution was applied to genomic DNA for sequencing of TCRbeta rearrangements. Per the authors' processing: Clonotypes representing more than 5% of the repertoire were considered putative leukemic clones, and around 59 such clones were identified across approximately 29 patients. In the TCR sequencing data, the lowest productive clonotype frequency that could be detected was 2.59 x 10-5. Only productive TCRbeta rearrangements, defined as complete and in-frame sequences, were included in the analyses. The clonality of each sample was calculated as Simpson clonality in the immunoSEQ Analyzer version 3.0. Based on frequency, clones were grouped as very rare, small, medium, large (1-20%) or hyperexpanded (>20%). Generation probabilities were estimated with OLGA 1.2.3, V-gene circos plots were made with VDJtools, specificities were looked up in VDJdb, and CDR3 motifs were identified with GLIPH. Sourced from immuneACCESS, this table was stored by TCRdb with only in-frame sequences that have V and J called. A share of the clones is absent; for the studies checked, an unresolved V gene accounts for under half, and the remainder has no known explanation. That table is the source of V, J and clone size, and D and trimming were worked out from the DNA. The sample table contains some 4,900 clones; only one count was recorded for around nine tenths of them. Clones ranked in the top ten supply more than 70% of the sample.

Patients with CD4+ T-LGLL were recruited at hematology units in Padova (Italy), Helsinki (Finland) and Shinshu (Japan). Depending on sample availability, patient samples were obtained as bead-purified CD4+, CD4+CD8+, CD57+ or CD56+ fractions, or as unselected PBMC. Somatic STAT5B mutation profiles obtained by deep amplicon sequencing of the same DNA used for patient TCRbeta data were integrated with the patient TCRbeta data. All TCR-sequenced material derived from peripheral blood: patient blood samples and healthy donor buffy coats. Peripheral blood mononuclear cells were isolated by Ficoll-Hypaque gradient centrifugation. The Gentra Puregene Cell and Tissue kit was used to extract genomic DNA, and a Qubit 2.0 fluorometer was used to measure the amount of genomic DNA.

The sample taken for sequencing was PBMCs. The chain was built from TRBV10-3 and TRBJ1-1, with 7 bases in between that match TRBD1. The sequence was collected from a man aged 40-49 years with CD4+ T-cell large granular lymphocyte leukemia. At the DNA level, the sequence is TGTGCCATCAGGGGGACAGTACCACGACGGGACACTGAAGCTTTCTTT. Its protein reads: CAIRGTVPRRDTEAFF.